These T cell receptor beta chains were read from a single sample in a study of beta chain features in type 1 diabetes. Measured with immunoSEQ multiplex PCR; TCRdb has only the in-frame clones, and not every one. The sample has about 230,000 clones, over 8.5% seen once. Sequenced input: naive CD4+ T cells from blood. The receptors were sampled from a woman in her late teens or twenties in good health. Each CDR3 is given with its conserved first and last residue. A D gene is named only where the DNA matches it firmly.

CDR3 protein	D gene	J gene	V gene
CASGLAGTGGETQYF	TRBD2	TRBJ2-5	TRBV2
CASRPEGGGRETQYF	TRBD2	TRBJ2-5	TRBV4-1
CATSRDLAGGPDEQFF	TRBD2	TRBJ2-1	TRBV15
CASSVVQQATTWYGYTF	.	TRBJ1-2	TRBV6-1
CTSSQDPRGAGEVYEQYF	.	TRBJ2-7	TRBV1
CASSSTSGSYEQFF	TRBD2	TRBJ2-1	TRBV5-1
CASSPLRRANYEQYF	.	TRBJ2-7	TRBV11-2
CASSGTGQETQYF	TRBD1	TRBJ2-5	TRBV5-1
CASSLAGGPGSGANVLTF	TRBD2	TRBJ2-6	TRBV5-1
CSAKVRTSGYNEQFF	TRBD2	TRBJ2-1	TRBV29-1
CASSPIGDTEAFF	.	TRBJ1-1	TRBV18
CASSQDQGRVETEAFF	.	TRBJ1-1	TRBV14
CASSLDTGQGASYGYTF	TRBD1	TRBJ1-2	TRBV11-2
CASSSAPEDRRCLF	.	TRBJ1-2	TRBV7-9
CASSQGQERGYGYTF	.	TRBJ1-2	TRBV4-2
CASRTGLANEQFF	TRBD2	TRBJ2-1	TRBV19
CASSLEGTGGDIQYF	TRBD1	TRBJ2-4	TRBV5-6
CASSPPSGMNTEAFF	.	TRBJ1-1	TRBV18
CASRAGWMGTDTQYF	.	TRBJ2-3	TRBV7-9
CAWGRGIGQFF	.	TRBJ2-1	TRBV30
CASSLSYSRDSNQPQHF	.	TRBJ1-5	TRBV5-1
CASSNGGTYEQYF	.	TRBJ2-7	TRBV2
CASSLLPGEQFF	.	TRBJ2-1	TRBV11-2
CAWIGAGGYTF	.	TRBJ1-2	TRBV30
CASSRYRVVEQYF	.	TRBJ2-7	TRBV7-2
CSARGTGFSVSYNEQFF	TRBD1	TRBJ2-1	TRBV29-1
CASTLATNEKLFF	.	TRBJ1-4	TRBV23-1
CASSRGSHSYEQYF	TRBD2	TRBJ2-7	TRBV9
CASSTRGLAGNNEQFF	TRBD2	TRBJ2-1	TRBV19
CASSVGQETQYF	.	TRBJ2-5	TRBV2
CAWSAGEELFF	.	TRBJ2-2	TRBV30
CASTPTDGAGVYEQYF	.	TRBJ2-7	TRBV28
CASSDVGAYNSPLHF	.	TRBJ1-6	TRBV14
CASSSSMNTEAFF	.	TRBJ1-1	TRBV5-1
CAWSEQGPGEQYF	.	TRBJ2-7	TRBV30
CASSPRSGVGTEAFF	.	TRBJ1-1	TRBV18
CASSYGTGGIDEQYF	TRBD1	TRBJ2-7	TRBV6-6
CASSLYPARGDGYTF	.	TRBJ1-2	TRBV7-9
CASSVIGRANTEAFF	.	TRBJ1-1	TRBV2
CASSLGQHTEAFF	.	TRBJ1-1	TRBV7-2
CASFRQGDEKLFF	TRBD1	TRBJ1-4	TRBV18
CASSSTGQGMGSYEQFF	TRBD1	TRBJ2-1	TRBV5-1
CASSIAQGIAYEQYF	.	TRBJ2-7	TRBV19
CAWSVRRLAGGGNTQYF	TRBD2	TRBJ2-3	TRBV30
CASSSGRAQETQYF	TRBD2	TRBJ2-5	TRBV19